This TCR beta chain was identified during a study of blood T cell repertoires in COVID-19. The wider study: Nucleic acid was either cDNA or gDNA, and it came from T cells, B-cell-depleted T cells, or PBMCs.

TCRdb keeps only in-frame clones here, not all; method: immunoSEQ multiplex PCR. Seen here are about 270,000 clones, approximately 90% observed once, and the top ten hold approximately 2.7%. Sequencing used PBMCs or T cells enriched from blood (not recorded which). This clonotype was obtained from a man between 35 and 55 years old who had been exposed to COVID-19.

This CDR3 is CASSKDSTYEQYF. DNA of the CDR3: TGTGCCAGCAGCAAGGACAGCACCTACGAGCAGTACTTC. J is TRBJ2-7 and V is TRBV5-8, with TRBD1 as a possible D gene (6 bases). Trimming pared 4 bases from V and 2 bases from J, leaving 10 bases between. Germline-derived CDR1 and CDR2 are SGHTS and YDEGEE. CDR3 length equals 13 residues.